This T cell receptor (beta chain) was identified in a study of cytomegalovirus exposure and HLA in healthy donors. Findings and caveats of the study: Presence/absence analyses assumed roughly uniform sequencing depth across donors, which may not hold. Across donors, most TCRs were seen rarely, yet some public ones were widespread.

For this clone: Antigen specificity is unknown.

Germline V lookup: CDR1 MNHNY, CDR2 SVGAGI (reference sequence). The V gene end was trimmed by 3 bases and the J gene end by 3 bases; junction bases not matched to a gene: 4. The CDR3 is 15 amino acids. The PCR was carried out with 60 Vbeta primers and 13 Jbeta primers. Some clones are missing from TCRdb's copy, which holds only in-frame ones; the method was immunoSEQ multiplex PCR. The sample includes about 150,000 clones, about 61% seen only once; the top ten take roughly 2.5%. The sequence was obtained from a woman aged 40 to 50 in good health and CMV-seronegative. The rearrangement links TRBV6-6 to TRBJ2-2; 7 bases line up with TRBD2. Sequencing was done on a sample of PBMCs. This chain's CDR3 is CASSYIAGDTGELFF. The CDR3 nucleotides are TGTGCCAGCAGTTATATAGCGGGTGACACCGGGGAGCTGTTTTTT.